These T cell receptor beta chains were read from a single sample in a study of tumor-infiltrating lymphocytes in oesophageal squamous cell carcinoma. TCRdb fed the PCR reads into MiXCR, producing one record per CDR3 protein. The profile covers approximately 12,000 distinct CDR3 sequences, with about 60% appearing a single time and around 26% taken by the ten largest. Sample: esophageal tumor tissue. The receptors stem from a male donor with esophageal squamous cell carcinoma. Each CDR3 is given with its conserved first and last residue. The D gene is left open where the match is weak. Some rows have no size entry. The others give once, few or many, or a class for an expanded clone.

TGTGCCATCAGTGAACAGGGGGCTGGAAATCAGCCCCAGCATTTT | CAISEQGAGNQPQHF | TRBV10-3 | TRBD1 | NA | TRBJ1-5
TGTGCCAGCAGTTTCAGGCAGGGCGAGCCCCAGCATTTT | CASSFRQGEPQHF | TRBV28 | NA | many | TRBJ1-5
TGTGCCAGCAGCTTACTTAGCGGGAGCAAAAACATTCAGTACTTC | CASSLLSGSKNIQYF | TRBV7-2 | TRBD2 | NA | TRBJ2-4
TGTGCCAGCAGCTTAGATCTGGGAGAGACCCAGTACTTC | CASSLDLGETQYF | TRBV11-2 | NA | NA | TRBJ2-5
TGTGCCAGCAGCTTAAACCCCGGACCATACAATGAGCAGTTCTTC | CASSLNPGPYNEQFF | TRBV7-3 | NA | NA | TRBJ2-1
TGTGCCAGCAGCCCACAGAACCAGGTGCATGAGCAGTTCTTC | CASSPQNQVHEQFF | TRBV7-9 | NA | NA | TRBJ2-1
TGTGCCAGCAGCTTAAATGGGGGGGCCTCGGCCAATGAGCAGTTCTTC | CASSLNGGASANEQFF | TRBV7-3 | NA | large | TRBJ2-1
TGTGCCAGCAGCTTAGTCCCACAGGGCACTGAAGCTTTCTTT | CASSLVPQGTEAFF | TRBV7-2 | NA | NA | TRBJ1-1
TGTGCCAGCAGTTACTCCGGGACAGGGGGCGCGAATGGAAACACCATATATTTT | CASSYSGTGGANGNTIYF | TRBV6-6 | TRBD1 | NA | TRBJ1-3
TGTGCCAGCAGTTTGGGCGGGAGGCCAAGCGAGCAGTACTTC | CASSLGGRPSEQYF | TRBV12-3/TRBV12-4 | TRBD2 | few | TRBJ2-7
TGTGCCAGCAGCTTAGGTCTATCTTACGACGAGCAGTTCTTC | CASSLGLSYDEQFF | TRBV11-3 | NA | few | TRBJ2-1
TGTGCCAGCAGCTTAAATGGTCCCTCTAGCAATCAGCCCCAGCATTTT | CASSLNGPSSNQPQHF | TRBV7-8 | NA | NA | TRBJ1-5
TGTGCCAGCAGCTTAGTCCTGGCGGGATATGTTGAGCAGTTCTTC | CASSLVLAGYVEQFF | TRBV7-8 | NA | NA | TRBJ2-1
TGTGCCAGCACCCCGCGAGGACAGGGTTTACAAGGGGAGCTGTTTTTT | CASTPRGQGLQGELFF | TRBV7-8 | TRBD1 | NA | TRBJ2-2
TGTGCCAGCAGCTTGGGTGGACAGCAAGAGACCCAGTACTTC | CASSLGGQQETQYF | TRBV11-3 | NA | NA | TRBJ2-5
TGTGCCAGCAGTTGGGGGGGGGGCTCGCAGTTCTTC | CASSWGGGSQFF | TRBV7-2 | NA | few | TRBJ2-1
TGTGCCTGGAGTATCCCCCCAGTCAATGAGCAGTTCTTC | CAWSIPPVNEQFF | TRBV30 | NA | NA | TRBJ2-1